These T cell receptor beta chains were read from a single sample in a study of shared clonotypes between healthy human individuals. The table came from immunoSEQ multiplex PCR; TCRdb's copy has only in-frame clones and leaves some out. The sample has about 1.1 million clones; around 78% are singletons. The specimen sequenced was memory CD4+ T cells from PBMCs. The receptor set was obtained from a man aged 18 to 29 in good health. Some clones in this sample may be carry-over from other donors' samples. CDR3s include the opening cysteine and the closing phenylalanine or tryptophan. Each record gives: J gene, V gene, D gene, clone size, CDR3 DNA, CDR3 protein. The D gene is left open where the match is weak. The listing skips clone size in some rows; elsewhere it reads once, few, many or a size class.

TRBJ2-1 TRBV29-1 TRBD2 . TGCAGCGTTCACACGAGCGGGAGAGCGACTGGACTTGAGCAGTTCTTC CSVHTSGRATGLEQFF
TRBJ1-3 TRBV11-2 TRBD1 . TGTGCCAGCAGCCCTATTCAGGGGGCGCCTGGAAACACCATATATTTT CASSPIQGAPGNTIYF
TRBJ1-3 TRBV4-1 . . TGCGCCAGCAGCCAAGAACCCTCCGGGTCCTCTGGAAACACCATATATTTT CASSQEPSGSSGNTIYF
TRBJ2-2 TRBV15 TRBD2 . TGTGCCACCAGCAGAGTAGCGGGAGCAGCCGGGGAGCTGTTTTTT CATSRVAGAAGELFF
TRBJ2-7 TRBV5-3 . . TGTGCCAGAAGCTTGGCAGGTACAGGAGGGTTTTACGAGCAGTACTTC CARSLAGTGGFYEQYF
TRBJ2-5 TRBV2 TRBD2 . TGTGCCAGCAGAGGGACTAGCGGGAGCGAGACCCAGTACTTC CASRGTSGSETQYF
TRBJ1-4 TRBV11-2 . few TGTGCCAGCAGCTTTACTACCGGGGGAGTTAATGAAAAACTGTTTTTT CASSFTTGGVNEKLFF
TRBJ1-5 TRBV7-2 . . TGTGCCAGCAGCTTTAACAGAAATAGCAATCAGCCCCAGCATTTT CASSFNRNSNQPQHF
TRBJ1-1 TRBV28 . once TGTGCCAGCCAGGGGAGGGAGTGGGGGTACGCTGAAGCTTTCTTT CASQGREWGYAEAFF
TRBJ2-5 TRBV6-6 . . TGTGCCAGCAGTTACCTTGGGGTGTCGGAGACCCAGTACTTC CASSYLGVSETQYF
TRBJ2-7 TRBV4-1 . . TGCGCCAGCAGCTTGGACAGACTCTACGAGCAGTACTTC CASSLDRLYEQYF
TRBJ1-4 TRBV5-6 . . TGTGCCAGCAGCTTGGCGCTTTCGGATGAAAAACTGTTTTTT CASSLALSDEKLFF
TRBJ1-5 TRBV5-1 TRBD1 . TGCGCCAGCAGCACCGGGACAGGGGGTTATCAGCCCCAGCATTTT CASSTGTGGYQPQHF
TRBJ2-7 TRBV19 . . TGTGCCAGTAGTCCCCGTGGAGCCTACGAGCAGTACTTC CASSPRGAYEQYF
TRBJ1-4 TRBV10-3 TRBD1 once TGTGCCATCAGTGGGGGTCCGGGACAGGGCGGTGAAAAACTGTTTTTT CAISGGPGQGGEKLFF
TRBJ1-3 TRBV11-2 TRBD1 . TGTGCCAGCAGCTCGCGAGACAGGGGGCCTGGAAACACCATATATTTT CASSSRDRGPGNTIYF